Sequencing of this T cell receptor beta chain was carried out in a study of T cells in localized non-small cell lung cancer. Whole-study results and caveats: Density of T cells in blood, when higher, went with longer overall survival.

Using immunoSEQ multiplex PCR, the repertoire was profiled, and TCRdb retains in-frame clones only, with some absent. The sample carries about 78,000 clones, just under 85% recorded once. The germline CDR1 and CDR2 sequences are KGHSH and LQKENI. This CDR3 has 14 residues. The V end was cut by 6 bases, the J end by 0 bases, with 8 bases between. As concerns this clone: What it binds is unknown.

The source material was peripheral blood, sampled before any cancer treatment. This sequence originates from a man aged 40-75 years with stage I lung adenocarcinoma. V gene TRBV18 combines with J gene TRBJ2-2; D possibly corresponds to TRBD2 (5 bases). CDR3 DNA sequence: TGTGCCAGCTCTGTGGACTCGAACACCGGGGAGCTGTTTTTT. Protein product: CASSVDSNTGELFF.